Below, 11 T cell receptor beta chains from the same sample are listed, as sequenced in a study of beta chain features in type 1 diabetes. The authors reverse transcribed all of the isolated RNA, so sequencing captured expressed TCRB transcripts. The data were produced by immunoSEQ multiplex PCR, yet TCRdb's version contains in-frame clones alone and is incomplete. The data show around 250,000 clones, around a quarter seen once. The sample consisted of central memory CD4+ T cells from blood. Every receptor here comes from a man in his thirties or forties in good health.

This chain connects TRBV5-4 to TRBJ2-3; the D gene is possibly TRBD1 (6 bases). V was clipped by 6 bases and J by 5 bases, with 22 bases between them. Germline CDR1 and CDR2: SGHNT and YYREEE (reference sequence). The CDR3 covers 16 residues. In DNA, the CDR3 is TGTGCCAGCACCGCCACTACGGGACATTCCCGAGATACGCAGTATTTT. Translated, it gives CASTATTGHSRDTQYF. Based on the CDR3 plus reference TRBV5-4 and TRBJ2-3, the full variable domain is ETGVTQSPTHLIKTRGQQVTLRCSSQSGHNTVSWYQQALGQGPQFIFQYYREEENGRGNFPPRFSGLQFPNYSSELNVNALELDDSALYLCASTATTGHSRDTQYFGPGTRLTVL.

Many counts were recorded for this clone. The chain is built from TRBV7-2 and TRBJ1-2, with D maybe TRBD1 (5 bases). V lost 3 bases and J lost 13, with 15 bases in between. The CDR3 is 12 residues long. Germline V gene lookup returns CDR1 SGHTA and CDR2 FQGNSA. CDR3 nucleotide sequence: TGTGCCAGCAGCTTCTACCAGGGTAATCCCACCTTC. It yields the protein CASSFYQGNPTF.

V gene TRBV6-5 combines with J gene TRBJ1-5; no reliable D call. The CDR3 spans 15 residues. With 5 bases removed from V and 0 bases from J, the gap between germline ends came to 11 bases. Germline V gene sequence: CDR1 MNHEY, CDR2 SVGAGI. The chain's CDR3 is CASSPRGGSNQPQHF. CDR3 nucleotide sequence: TGTGCCAGCAGTCCCCGGGGAGGTAGCAATCAGCCCCAGCATTTT.

The rearrangement joins TRBV30 to TRBJ2-7; D is ambiguous. Trimming left V 2 bases short and J 2 bases short, with 10 bases between. The CDR3 covers 13 residues. Germline lookup yields CDR1 GTSNPN and CDR2 SVGIG (reference sequence). CDR3 sequence (DNA): TGTGCCTGGAGTATGAGAGGTCCCTACGAGCAGTACTTC. Protein product: CAWSMRGPYEQYF.

The gene calls are TRBV30 and TRBJ1-6; possible D gene TRBD1, 5 bases. There are 12 residues in the CDR3. The germline CDR1 and CDR2 sequences are GTSNPN and SVGIG (reference sequence). V shed 4 bases and J shed 12 bases, with 13 bases lying between them. In DNA, the CDR3 is TGTGCCTGGAAACTGACCGGGGGACCCCTCCACTTT. Its translation is CAWKLTGGPLHF. The variable domain in full, with the rest retrieved from reference TRBV30 and TRBJ1-6, is SQTIHQWPATLVQPVGSPLSLECTVEGTSNPNLYWYRQAAGRGLQLLFYSVGIGQISSEVPQNLSASRPQDRQFILSSKKLLLSDSGFYLCAWKLTGGPLHFGNGTRLTVT.

The genes are TRBV9 and TRBJ2-1; maybe TRBD1 (6 bases). Germline V gives CDR1 SGDLS, CDR2 YYNGEE. The CDR3 extends over 16 amino acids. V lost 4 bases, J lost 0 bases, and 14 bases lay in between. The CDR3 sequence: CASSLRQESSYNEQFF. The DNA for the CDR3 is TGTGCCAGCAGCCTGCGACAGGAGAGCTCCTACAATGAGCAGTTCTTC. Based on the CDR3 plus reference TRBV9 and TRBJ2-1, the full variable domain is DSGVTQTPKHLITATGQRVTLRCSPRSGDLSVYWYQQSLDQGLQFLIQYYNGEERAKGNILERFSAQQFPDLHSELNLSSLELGDSALYFCASSLRQESSYNEQFFGPGTRLTVL.

This sequence joins TRBV6-5 and TRBJ2-7; TRBD1 agrees at 10 bases. Germline V gene data show CDR1 as MNHEY and CDR2 as SVGAGI. V lost 7 bases and J lost 5; bases outside the gene matches: 11. The CDR3 runs to 15 residues. DNA of the CDR3: TGTGCCAGCAACTCGCCGGGACAGGGGCAACACGAGCAGTACTTC. It specifies CASNSPGQGQHEQYF.

The CDR3 reads CASSPRAGSTEAFF. The CDR3 bases are TGTGCCAGCAGCCCCCGGGCAGGGAGCACTGAAGCTTTCTTT. This chain links TRBV7-2 with TRBJ1-1, with a tentative D call TRBD1 (5 bases). Per germline, CDR1 SGHTA and CDR2 FQGNSA. CDR3 length equals 14 residues. The germline V and J ends were trimmed by 5 bases and 4 bases, with 14 bases remaining between them.

This clone has ten or more counts. V usage is TRBV27 and J usage is TRBJ2-7; 7 bases align to TRBD2. J gave up 7 bases and V 6 bases, and 12 bases lay outside the gene matches. CDR1 is MNHEY, CDR2 SMNVEV, per germline (reference sequence). CDR3 length: 14 amino acids. The CDR3 DNA reads as TGTGCCAGCAGCCCCCGTAGGGGAGGGGTGGAGCAGTACTTC. Amino acid sequence: CASSPRRGGVEQYF.

The chain links TRBV5-6 to TRBJ1-2, with D perhaps TRBD1 (5 bases). Germline V gene sequence: CDR1 SGHDT, CDR2 YYEEEE. Trimming left V 3 bases short and J 2 bases short, with 11 bases between. The CDR3 has 14 residues. The CDR3 coding sequence is TGTGCCAGCAGCTGGGGGGAGCCGAACTATGGCTACACCTTC. Protein sequence: CASSWGEPNYGYTF.

This chain uses TRBV5-4 with TRBJ2-5; 8 positions match TRBD1. The CDR3 has 13 amino acids. Germline CDR1 is SGHNT and CDR2 is YYREEE (reference sequence). V gave up 4 bases and J gave up 4 bases; unmatched junction bases: 3. The CDR3 DNA reads TGTGCCAGCAGCGCCGGACAGGGAGAGACCCAGTACTTC. This translates into CASSAGQGETQYF.